One sample yielded the 24 T cell receptor beta chains listed below, sequenced in a study of blood T cells in healthy people across ages. It was with a sample-barcoded 5' primer and a J-beta primer mix that a second PCR of roughly 6 to 12 cycles was run. TCRdb redid the calling of the 5' RACE reads with MiXCR, one entry per CDR3 protein. The table records roughly 1.9 million distinct CDR3 sequences, around 42% of them present only once. The sample taken for sequencing was blood. The receptors shown here come from a human donor in good health.

At least ten counts were recorded for this clonotype. The chain uses TRBV7-2 and TRBJ1-2, with D unclear. Germline CDR1 and CDR2: SGHTA and FQGNSA. The V end was cut by 5 bases, the J end by 2 bases, with 9 bases between. The CDR3 is made up of 13 amino acids. The CDR3 DNA is TGTGCCAGCAGCCAGGACCCAAACTATGGCTACACCTTC. Translation gives CASSQDPNYGYTF.

The V and J genes are TRBV10-3 and TRBJ2-1; 7 positions match TRBD1. The CDR3 consists of 14 residues. Germline assignment: CDR1 ENHRY and CDR2 SYGVKD. The V and J ends lost 10 bases and 8 bases, in that order; junction bases with no gene match: 14. The CDR3 region has the DNA TGTGCCAGTATGGAGGACAGGATGAGGTATGAGCAGTTCTTC. This gives the protein CASMEDRMRYEQFF.

Comment on this clonotype: A junction end diverges from the germline sequence, so it may reflect a read error. The chain combines TRBV7-2 with TRBJ1-2; 7 bases line up with TRBD1. The CDR3 length is 14 residues. In germline, CDR1 is SGHTA, CDR2 FQGNSA. CDR3 protein: CVSSSMTGHYGYTF. In DNA form, the CDR3 reads TGTGTCAGCAGCTCTATGACAGGGCACTATGGCTACACCTTC.

This clonotype has a handful of counts. The chain joins TRBV6-2 or TRBV6-3 to TRBJ1-5; D might be TRBD1 (5 bases). The V and J ends lost 0 bases and 2 bases respectively, with 20 bases between them. CDR1 MNHEY and CDR2 SVGEGT come from the germline V gene. The CDR3 is 19 amino acids. The CDR3 coding sequence is TGTGCCAGCAGTTACTCGCGACGCGGGACCCTTTTTGGCAATCAGCCCCAGCATTTT. It yields the protein CASSYSRRGTLFGNQPQHF.

V gene TRBV6-1 combines with J gene TRBJ1-5, with D unresolved. This CDR3 has 16 amino acids. Trimming cost V 4 bases and J 1 base, with 14 bases left between them. The germline CDR1 and CDR2 sequences are MNHNS and SASEGT. The CDR3 protein is CASSAGPNWSNQPQHF. CDR3 sequence (DNA): TGTGCCAGCAGTGCGGGTCCTAACTGGAGCAATCAGCCCCAGCATTTT.

This sequence joins TRBV25-1 and TRBJ1-5, with a tentative D call TRBD1 (6 bases). The germline V gene encodes CDR1 MGHDK and CDR2 SYGVNS. Deletions cut 0 bases from V and 13 bases from J, with 13 bases between. This CDR3 contains 13 residues. The CDR3 loop is CASSEYIGGPQHF. Here the CDR3 DNA reads TGTGCCAGCAGTGAATATATAGGGGGACCTCAGCATTTT.

The chain links TRBV29-1 to TRBJ2-5; TRBD2 matches 12 bases. This CDR3 is 20 amino acids long. Germline V gene lookup returns CDR1 SQVTM and CDR2 ANQGSEA. The junction had 16 bases not matched to a gene; V was cut back by 0 bases and J by 2 bases. The CDR3 here is CSVEELLAGGTRIQQETQYF. CDR3 DNA: TGCAGCGTTGAAGAATTACTAGCGGGGGGAACTCGTATACAACAAGAGACCCAGTACTTC.

The rearrangement links TRBV4-3 to TRBJ2-5; 7 bases map to TRBD1. TRBJ2-7 explains the end of the DNA better; the J call may be wrong. Germline CDR1 reads LGHNA; CDR2 reads YSLEER. This CDR3 has 15 residues. The CDR3 DNA is TGCGCCAGCAGCCAAGTTGAGGGGGCGCAAGACGAGCAGTACTTC. It translates to CASSQVEGAQDEQYF.

The chain recombines TRBV12-3 or TRBV12-4 with TRBJ2-3; D not certain. The length of the CDR3 is 15 residues. Trimming removed 2 bases from V and 5 bases from J, with 14 bases in between. The CDR3 nucleotides are TGTGCCAGCAGTTTAAGGTCGCCCCCGGGAGATACGCAGTATTTT. Amino acid sequence: CASSLRSPPGDTQYF.

This chain connects TRBV13 to TRBJ1-1; D not certain. Trimming left V 5 bases short and J 7 bases short, with 14 bases between. Germline lookup yields CDR1 PRHDT and CDR2 FYEKMQ (reference sequence). This CDR3 is 13 amino acids long. The CDR3 loop reads CASSLVGPLEAFF. CDR3 nucleotides: TGTGCCAGCAGCCTCGTCGGACCGCTTGAAGCTTTCTTT.

There are a few counts of this clonotype. The V gene is TRBV28, the J gene TRBJ2-5; 9 nucleotides match TRBD1. Germline V gene sequence: CDR1 MDHEN, CDR2 SYDVKM. This CDR3 spans 16 amino acids. V lost 6 bases, J lost 2 bases, and 10 bases stayed unmatched. CDR3 DNA sequence: TGTGCCAGCAGGCCGTCGGGACAGGGCGGGCAAGAGACCCAGTACTTC. Translating it yields CASRPSGQGGQETQYF.

This clonotype was counted only a few times. The chain carries TRBV29-1 and TRBJ2-1; D not resolved. This CDR3 is built from 15 residues. V lost 2 bases to trimming and J lost 6 bases, with 17 bases between them. Germline V gene sequence: CDR1 SQVTM, CDR2 ANQGSEA. The CDR3 is CSVERRAFIPNEQFF. The CDR3 DNA reads TGCAGCGTTGAAAGGCGAGCTTTCATCCCCAATGAGCAGTTCTTC.

This clonotype has just one count. A read error may explain this, as a much larger clone is one base away. The rearrangement links TRBV15 to TRBJ2-7; TRBD2 matches 7 bases. The CDR3 length is 16 residues. Germline trimming cut 4 bases from V and 3 bases from J; bases unmatched to any gene: 12. CDR1 is LNHNV, CDR2 YYDKDF, per germline (reference sequence). This CDR3 reads CATSKEAGTTYYEQYF. The CDR3 DNA sequence: TGTGCCACCAGCAAAGAGGCCGGGACTACCTACTACGAGCAGTACTTC.

Of note for this clonotype: The junction departs from germline at one end; a sequencing error may be responsible. This chain connects TRBV5-1 to TRBJ2-1, with 11 bases fitting TRBD2. CDR1 and CDR2 from the germline V gene are SGHRS and YFSETQ. The CDR3 has 14 amino acids. In nucleotides, the CDR3 is TGCGCCAGCCGCTTAGCGGGGGGGCAGGGTGAGCAGTTCTTC. Translated: CASRLAGGQGEQFF.

This clonotype was found a few times. V gene TRBV7-8 combines with J gene TRBJ2-5, with 9 bases matching TRBD2. The end of the DNA fits TRBJ2-7 better, so the J call may be wrong. Germline lookup yields CDR1 SGHVS and CDR2 FQNEAQ. This CDR3 has 16 residues. In DNA form, the CDR3 reads TGTGCCAGCAGCTTAGGAGGCCTAGCGGGGTCGTACGAGCAGTACTTC. Translating gives CASSLGGLAGSYEQYF.

The J gene is TRBJ1-1, the V gene TRBV6-5; possibly TRBD1 for D (6 bases). CDR1 MNHEY and CDR2 SVGAGI come from the germline V gene. The CDR3 sequence is 15 residues long. Trimming cost V 2 bases and J 0 bases, with 10 bases left between them. The CDR3 is CASSYTGIMNTEAFF. CDR3 coding DNA: TGTGCCAGCAGTTACACAGGGATCATGAACACTGAAGCTTTCTTT.

V usage is TRBV12-3 or TRBV12-4 and J usage is TRBJ2-5; tentatively, D is TRBD2 (5 bases). Trimming stripped 6 bases from V and 5 bases from J, with 16 bases between. The CDR3 has 14 amino acids. CDR3 sequence (DNA): TGTGCCAGCAGGATAGAAGGGAGCAGGGAGACCCAGTACTTC. It encodes CASRIEGSRETQYF.

This clonotype has more than one count but fewer than ten. V and J are TRBV9 and TRBJ1-1; D is unclear. V lost 3 bases and J 0 bases, leaving 15 bases between the germline ends. The CDR3 covers 16 residues. Germline CDR1 and CDR2: SGDLS and YYNGEE. CDR3 protein: CASSGRRGSMNTEAFF. Here the CDR3 DNA reads TGTGCCAGCAGCGGCCGACGGGGATCCATGAACACTGAAGCTTTCTTT. Based on the CDR3 plus reference TRBV9 and TRBJ1-1, the full variable domain is DSGVTQTPKHLITATGQRVTLRCSPRSGDLSVYWYQQSLDQGLQFLIQYYNGEERAKGNILERFSAQQFPDLHSELNLSSLELGDSALYFCASSGRRGSMNTEAFFGQGTRLTVV.

This clonotype was counted between two and nine times. The chain employs TRBV7-2 and TRBJ2-7, with 9 bases aligning to TRBD2. The J segment lost 6 bases and the V segment lost 2 bases, leaving 8 bases of the junction unmatched. This CDR3 is built from 15 residues. Germline V CDR1 and CDR2: SGHTA, FQGNSA. The CDR3 DNA sequence: TGTGCCAGCAGCTTAAGTCCGGGAGCGGGGGGCGAGCAGTACTTC. Translated, it gives CASSLSPGAGGEQYF.

About this clonotype: One end of the junction fails to match germline, which may point to a read error. The chain carries TRBV3-1 and TRBJ2-1; TRBD2 is a possible D gene (6 bases). Germline V gives CDR1 LGHDT, CDR2 YNNKEL (reference sequence). The CDR3 spans 15 residues. The CDR3 DNA reads as TGTGCCAGCAGCCTCGGGTCAGGGAGGCACAACGAGCGGTTCTTC. Its protein is CASSLGSGRHNERFF.

This clonotype was counted only a few times. The rearrangement links TRBV6-2 or TRBV6-3 to TRBJ2-4; 7 nucleotides align to TRBD1. V dropped 8 bases and J dropped 1; count of bases not matched to a gene: 5. The CDR3 has 14 amino acids. The V gene's germline CDR1 is MNHEY and CDR2 SVGEGT. CDR3 DNA: TGTGCCAGCGCAGGGGGAAGTGCCAAAAACATTCAGTACTTC. Translating it yields CASAGGSAKNIQYF.

The chain couples TRBV9 to TRBJ2-2, with 11 bases aligning to TRBD2. There are 17 residues in the CDR3. The trim removed 0 bases at V and 6 bases at J, leaving 7 bases unmatched. The germline CDR1 and CDR2 sequences are SGDLS and YYNGEE. The CDR3 nucleotides read TGTGCCAGCAGCGTAGTCCCTAGCGGGGGGTTGGCCGGGGAGCTGTTTTTT. Protein: CASSVVPSGGLAGELFF.

This chain uses TRBV12-3 or TRBV12-4 with TRBJ2-7, with TRBD1 as a possible D gene (6 bases). This CDR3 region has 14 residues. Trimming stripped 5 bases from V and 0 bases from J, with 11 bases between. For the CDR3, the DNA is TGTGCCAGCAGTGACCGGGACATCTCCTACGAGCAGTACTTC. This encodes CASSDRDISYEQYF.

The chain links TRBV11-3 to TRBJ2-1; D not certain. Germline CDR1 reads SGHNT; CDR2 reads YENEEA. The V end lost 1 base, the J end lost 0 bases, and 10 bases lay between the germline ends. This CDR3 region has 16 residues. The CDR3 region has the DNA TGTGCCAGCAGCTTAGCCTACCAGAGCTCCTACAATGAGCAGTTCTTC. Its translation: CASSLAYQSSYNEQFF.